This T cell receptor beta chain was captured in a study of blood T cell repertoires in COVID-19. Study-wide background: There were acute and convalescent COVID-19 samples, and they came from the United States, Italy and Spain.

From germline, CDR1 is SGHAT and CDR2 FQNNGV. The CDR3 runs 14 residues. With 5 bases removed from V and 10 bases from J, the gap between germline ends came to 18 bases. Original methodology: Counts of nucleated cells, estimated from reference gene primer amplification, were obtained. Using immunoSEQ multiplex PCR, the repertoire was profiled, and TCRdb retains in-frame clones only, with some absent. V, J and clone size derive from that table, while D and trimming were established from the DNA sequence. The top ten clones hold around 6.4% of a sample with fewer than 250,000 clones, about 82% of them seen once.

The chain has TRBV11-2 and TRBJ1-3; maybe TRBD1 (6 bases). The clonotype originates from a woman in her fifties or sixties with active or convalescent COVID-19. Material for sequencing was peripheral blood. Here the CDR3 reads CASSTGGAGGTIYF. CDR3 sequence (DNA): TGTGCCAGCAGCACCGGGGGGGCCGGAGGGACCATATATTTT.